Below are 9 T cell receptor beta chains sequenced from a single sample in a study of metastatic and nonmetastatic thyroid tumors. MiXCR reprocessed the PCR reads for TCRdb. The table has 26,000 or so clones, 15% seen once. Ahead of thyroid surgery, no patient had received treatment of any kind. The sequenced material came from blood. These TCRs come from a male donor with papillary thyroid cancer or a benign thyroid nodule (not recorded which). Some clones in this sample may be carry-over from other donors' samples.

In this sample, this clone turned up many times. An end of the junction differs from the germline gene, which may be a read error. The V call is TRBV5-6, the J call TRBJ2-7; 14 nucleotides agree with TRBD2. Germline V lookup: CDR1 SGHDT, CDR2 YYEEEE. This CDR3 is 14 amino acids long. Here the CDR3 DNA reads TGTGCCAGCAGCCCCGGGACTAGCGGGAGCCCACAAAACTTC. Amino acids: CASSPGTSGSPQNF.

There are many counts of this clone. Written as DNA, the CDR3 is TGTGCCAGCAGTCGAAGGGGTAGCTTCCTTTCTAGCACAGATACGCAGTATTTT. Its translation: CASSRRGSFLSSTDTQYF. The rearrangement joins TRBV27 to TRBJ2-3; a possible D gene is TRBD1 (5 bases). The CDR3 is 18 residues long. The germline V gene has CDR1 MNHEY and CDR2 SMNVEV (reference sequence). V was trimmed by 5 bases and J by 0 bases, leaving 21 bases between them.

This clone was found many times. This rearrangement joins TRBV29-1 to TRBJ2-7; 9 bases align to TRBD1. V lost 6 bases and J lost 7; bases outside the gene matches: 7. CDR1 is SQVTM and CDR2 is ANQGSEA in the germline V gene. The CDR3 totals 12 residues. The chain's CDR3 is CSVGTGSIEQYF. Here the CDR3 DNA reads TGCAGCGTGGGGACAGGGTCTATTGAGCAGTACTTC.

The V gene is TRBV7-9, the J gene TRBJ1-1, with 9 bases aligning to TRBD1. Germline loops: CDR1 SEHNR, CDR2 FQNEAQ (reference sequence). CDR3 size: 14 residues. V lost 7 bases to trimming and J lost 2 bases; unmatched junction nucleotides: 5. CDR3 nucleotide sequence: TGTGCCAGCAAACAGGGGGCGATTAACACTGAAGCTTTCTTT. Its translation: CASKQGAINTEAFF.

As concerns this clone: A much larger clone lies a single base off, so this may be a read error. The genes are TRBV5-4 and TRBJ2-5; D gene uncertain. Trimming took off 2 bases at V and 8 bases at J, with 10 bases between the two ends. Germline CDR1 SGHNT, CDR2 YYREEE (reference sequence). CDR3 length equals 12 residues. This CDR3 is CASSLSGDTQYF. CDR3 sequence (DNA): TGTGCCAGCAGCTTAAGTGGGGATACCCAGTACTTC.

This clone has at least ten counts. The chain links TRBV9 to TRBJ1-4, with 9 bases matching TRBD1. The CDR3 length is 15 residues. V was pared by 3 bases and J by 8 bases, with 8 bases of the junction left unmatched. Per germline, CDR1 SGDLS and CDR2 YYNGEE. CDR3 region: CASSAGTGFGEKLFF. The CDR3 region has the DNA TGTGCCAGCAGCGCCGGGACAGGGTTCGGGGAAAAACTGTTTTTT.

As concerns this clone: At one end, the junction sequence differs from germline, possibly due to a read error. The V call is TRBV28, the J call TRBJ2-7, with 11 positions matching TRBD2. The CDR3 runs 15 residues. In germline, CDR1 is MDHEN, CDR2 SYDVKM. CDR3 protein: CASSFTSGSGYGQYF. The CDR3 coding sequence is TGTGCCAGCAGTTTTACTAGCGGGAGTGGCTACGGGCAGTACTTC. The variable domain in full, with the rest retrieved from reference TRBV28 and TRBJ2-7, is DVKVTQSSRYLVKRTGEKVFLECVQDMDHENMFWYRQDPGLGLRLIYFSYDVKMKEKGDIPEGYSVSREKKERFSLILESASTNQTSMYLCASSFTSGSGYGQYFGPGTRLTVT.

This clone was detected ten times or more. The chain combines TRBV6-1 with TRBJ2-3; TRBD1 is a possible D gene (6 bases). CDR3 size: 14 residues. Trimming left V 7 bases short and J 4 bases short, with 15 bases between. Looked up from germline, CDR1 is MNHNS and CDR2 is SASEGT. The CDR3 DNA reads as TGTGCCAGCACACAAGGGGGAGAGGCAGATACGCAGTATTTT. This codes for CASTQGGEADTQYF.

This clone was seen repeatedly, ten times or more. This chain uses TRBV28 with TRBJ2-5, with 10 bases matching TRBD2. Trimming took 9 bases from V and 0 from J; bases not matched to a gene: 10. Germline V lookup: CDR1 MDHEN, CDR2 SYDVKM. This CDR3 region has 16 residues. The CDR3 DNA follows: TGTGCCAGTTGGGCGGGCCTAGCGGGAGACCAAGAGACCCAGTACTTC. This codes for CASWAGLAGDQETQYF.